A single sample is the source of the 14 T cell receptor beta chains below, sequenced in a study of blood T cell repertoires in COVID-19 (dated by TCRdb to 2018 to 2021). The protocol used for the library was the immunoSEQ multiplex PCR assay. TCRdb retrieved this table from immuneACCESS and kept in-frame rearrangements only. Not all clones are present; in checked studies, unresolved V genes account for under half, and no reason is known for the remainder. This sample holds over 200,000 clones; about nine tenths were observed only once. About 6% of the sample is taken by the ten largest. Source material: peripheral blood. All receptors derive from a man aged 55-75 years who had recovered from COVID-19.

The chain recombines TRBV2 with TRBJ2-3; D not resolved. Germline CDR1 is SNHLY and CDR2 is FYNNEI. V lost 5 bases to trimming and J lost 10 bases, with 19 bases between them. The CDR3 has 14 amino acids. The CDR3 DNA follows: TGTGCCAGCAGTTCCTTTTCGACCCCTGGAGCGCAGTATTTT. It is translated as CASSSFSTPGAQYF.

V and J are TRBV19 and TRBJ1-5; D not certain. Germline CDR1 reads LNHDA; CDR2 reads SQIVND (reference sequence). Trimming took off 7 bases at V and 3 bases at J, with 10 bases between the two ends. There are 13 residues in the CDR3. This CDR3 reads CASTRRFNQPQHF. CDR3 in DNA: TGTGCCAGTACCCGGAGATTCAATCAGCCCCAGCATTTT.

The chain has TRBV7-2 and TRBJ1-2, with a weak D call TRBD1 (6 bases). V was pared by 1 base and J by 0 bases, with 12 bases between. This CDR3 is built from 16 residues. CDR1 and CDR2 from the germline V gene are SGHTA and FQGNSA. CDR3 nucleotides: TGTGCCAGCAGCTTAGACAGGGCCCGTTCTAACTATGGCTACACCTTC. Its translation is CASSLDRARSNYGYTF. Using reference TRBV7-2 and TRBJ1-2 for the parts outside the CDR3, the full variable domain is GAGVSQSPSNKVTEKGKDVELRCDPISGHTALYWYRQSLGQGLEFLIYFQGNSAPDKSGLPSDRFSAERTGGSVSTLTIQRTQQEDSAVYLCASSLDRARSNYGYTFGSGTRLTVV.

The chain is built from TRBV18 and TRBJ2-5, with 8 bases that match TRBD1. Trimming removed 2 bases from V and 5 bases from J; junction bases left unmatched: 7. Looked up from germline, CDR1 is KGHSH and CDR2 is LQKENI. CDR3 size: 15 residues. The CDR3 sequence is CASSPWTGSGETQYF. The CDR3 DNA sequence: TGTGCCAGCTCACCATGGACAGGGTCAGGGGAGACCCAGTACTTC. Together with reference TRBV18 and TRBJ2-5, the CDR3 gives the full variable domain: NAGVMQNPRHLVRRRGQEARLRCSPMKGHSHVYWYRQLPEEGLKFMVYLQKENIIDESGMPKERFSAEFPKEGPSILRIQQVVRGDSAAYFCASSPWTGSGETQYFGPGTRLLVL.

The J gene is TRBJ2-1, the V gene TRBV5-1; 10 positions match TRBD2. From germline, CDR1 is SGHRS and CDR2 YFSETQ. CDR3 length: 19 residues. V lost 4 bases, J lost 4 bases, and 17 bases stayed unmatched. CDR3 in amino acids: CASSLGQGVSGRGYNEQFF. DNA for the CDR3: TGCGCCAGCAGCCTAGGACAGGGCGTCAGCGGGAGGGGTTACAATGAGCAGTTCTTC.

The chain carries TRBV10-3 and TRBJ2-7; a weak D match, TRBD2 (5 bases). This CDR3 has 13 residues. CDR1 ENHRY and CDR2 SYGVKD come from the germline V gene. V was trimmed by 3 bases and J by 6 bases, leaving 12 bases between them. As DNA, the CDR3 is TGTGCCATCAGTGATAGGGAGTACGGCGAGCAGTACTTC. Its protein is CAISDREYGEQYF.

V and J are TRBV7-9 and TRBJ2-5, with 8 bases identical to TRBD2. V shed 4 bases and J 4 bases; nucleotides not matched to a gene: 11. The CDR3 sequence is 16 residues long. CDR1 is SEHNR, CDR2 FQNEAQ, per germline (reference sequence). CDR3 nucleotide sequence: TGTGCCAGCAGCTCCCGGGGTGCAGCGGGAGTAGAGACCCAGTACTTC. This codes for CASSSRGAAGVETQYF.

As to this clone: Other DNA sequences in the sample encode the same CDR3. V is TRBV19 and J is TRBJ2-7; D might be TRBD2 (5 bases). Trimming shortened V by 1 base and J by 1 base, and 11 bases separated the two germline ends. The CDR3 loop spans 15 amino acids. In germline, CDR1 is LNHDA, CDR2 SQIVND (reference sequence). CDR3 sequence reads: CASSIVASGSYEQYF. CDR3 bases: TGTGCCAGTAGTATAGTTGCCAGCGGATCCTACGAGCAGTACTTC.

This chain connects TRBV19 to TRBJ1-2; D unclear. Germline V gene data show CDR1 as LNHDA and CDR2 as SQIVND (reference sequence). This CDR3 has 14 amino acids. Trimming stripped 3 bases from V and 8 bases from J, with 16 bases between. The chain's CDR3 is CASSIVQHSAGYTF. The DNA of the CDR3 is TGTGCCAGTAGTATCGTACAGCATTCGGCAGGCTACACCTTC. Based on the CDR3 plus reference TRBV19 and TRBJ1-2, the full variable domain is DGGITQSPKYLFRKEGQNVTLSCEQNLNHDAMYWYRQDPGQGLRLIYYSQIVNDFQKGDIAEGYSVSREKKESFPLTVTSAQKNPTAFYLCASSIVQHSAGYTFGSGTRLTVV.

This rearrangement joins TRBV27 to TRBJ2-5; tentative D call: TRBD2 (6 bases). CDR1 and CDR2 from the germline V gene are MNHEY and SMNVEV (reference sequence). The CDR3 spans 13 residues. The V end was cut by 4 bases, the J end by 9 bases, with 15 bases between. The CDR3 is CASSSGLPGAQYF. The CDR3 nucleotides are TGTGCCAGCAGTTCAGGACTCCCGGGGGCCCAGTACTTC.

The V and J genes are TRBV27 and TRBJ1-5; TRBD1 matches at 8 bases. The CDR3 runs to 14 residues. Germline lookup yields CDR1 MNHEY and CDR2 SMNVEV (reference sequence). V lost 11 bases, J lost 7 bases, and 13 bases stayed unmatched. For the CDR3, the DNA is TGTGCCCCCATACCCCGACAGGGGCCACAGCCCCAGCATTTT. Its protein product is CAPIPRQGPQPQHF.

In its sample, this clone was seen once. The V gene is TRBV28, the J gene TRBJ2-5, with TRBD1 as a possible D gene (7 bases). The CDR3 spans 15 residues. Germline V lookup: CDR1 MDHEN, CDR2 SYDVKM. Trimming left V 5 bases short and J 6 bases short, with 19 bases between. CDR3 sequence: CASSQRGQGGKTQYF. CDR3 DNA: TGTGCCAGCAGTCAACGGGGGCAGGGGGGTAAGACCCAGTACTTC.

This chain joins TRBV3-1 (or the pseudogene TRBV3-2) and TRBJ2-7, with 7 nucleotides matching TRBD2. Germline V gene data show CDR1 as LGHDT and CDR2 as YNNKEL (reference sequence). J lost 2 bases, V lost 4 bases, and 5 bases had no gene match. The CDR3 covers 14 residues. Here the CDR3 DNA reads TGTGCCAGCAGCCTCCGGGGGGTACCCTACGAGCAGTACTTC. Its translation is CASSLRGVPYEQYF.

The chain recombines TRBV28 with TRBJ2-4, with 7 bases identical to TRBD2. The CDR3 covers 16 residues. The V gene end was trimmed by 5 bases and the J gene end by 0 bases; junction bases not matched to a gene: 7. CDR1 is MDHEN and CDR2 is SYDVKM in the germline V gene. The CDR3 is CASSPGGAGAKNIQYF. CDR3 in DNA: TGTGCCAGCAGTCCGGGGGGAGCGGGAGCCAAAAACATTCAGTACTTC.